This TCR beta chain comes out of a study of immune cell composition in non-small cell lung cancer. General study findings and limits: Dominant in vivo tumour-associated clones were not shown to share tumour-reactive sequences.

Profiling relied on immunoSEQ multiplex PCR, and the TCRdb table lists in-frame clones only, not all of them. The sample records about 1,800 clones, roughly four fifths being singletons. This CDR3 has 15 residues. Trimming cost V 6 bases and J 3 bases; bases outside gene matches: 7. From germline, CDR1 is SEHNR and CDR2 FQNEAQ (reference sequence). Of note for this clone: Its antigen is undetermined.

V and J are TRBV7-9 and TRBJ1-4; 7 positions match TRBD1. The specimen sequenced was lung tumor tissue. This clonotype was obtained from a human donor with non-small cell lung cancer. CDR3 in DNA: TGTGCCAGCAGATTAAAGGGACAGCCTAATGAAAAACTGTTTTTT. Protein: CASRLKGQPNEKLFF.